This T cell receptor beta chain emerged from a study of OX40 agonist ivuxolimab in advanced cancers. The count of this clone is one. TCRdb's table, derived via immunoSEQ multiplex PCR, lists solely in-frame clones and lacks some. The repertoire holds about 35,000 clones, with roughly 90% as singletons. Patients were excluded for autoimmune disease history or systemic immunosuppression. The investigators sampled blood at baseline, at cycle 4 day 1, and at cycle 7 day 1. V gave up 4 bases and J gave up 0 bases, with 10 bases separating them. CDR1 LNHDA and CDR2 SQIVND come from the germline V gene (reference sequence). The CDR3 spans 14 residues.

The V call is TRBV19, the J call TRBJ2-7, with D perhaps matching TRBD1 (6 bases). The starting material was CD4+ or CD8+ T cells sorted from blood, obtained in a trial of the OX40 agonist ivuxolimab. This sequence originates from an adult with an advanced solid tumor such as melanoma, head and neck, liver or kidney cancer. CDR3 sequence (DNA): TGTGCCAGTAGTACGACAGGCCTCTCCTACGAGCAGTACTTC. This gives the protein CASSTTGLSYEQYF. Using reference TRBV19 and TRBJ2-7 for the parts outside the CDR3, the full variable domain is DGGITQSPKYLFRKEGQNVTLSCEQNLNHDAMYWYRQDPGQGLRLIYYSQIVNDFQKGDIAEGYSVSREKKESFPLTVTSAQKNPTAFYLCASSTTGLSYEQYFGPGTRLTVT.